This T cell receptor beta chain was retrieved from a study of T cell responses to AZD1222 COVID-19 vaccine. The germline gives CDR1 MNHEY, CDR2 SMNVEV (reference sequence). The V gene lost 5 bases and the J gene lost 9 bases, with 11 bases spanning the gap. The CDR3 has 11 amino acids. Findings and caveats of the study: Donors skewed white British and female; clonal diversity was possibly underestimated.

Comments on this clone: Its matching antigen is unknown.

Sequenced by immunoSEQ multiplex PCR; TCRdb stores in-frame clones only, minus some. The table records around 180,000 clones, less than 95% of them present only once. Sample: peripheral blood, taken on day 0 of AZD1222 vaccination. The genes are TRBV27 and TRBJ2-7, with D possibly matching TRBD2 (6 bases). The clonotype originates from an adult in good health. The CDR3 DNA follows: TGTGCCAGCAGTCGGGGGACGGTGCAGTACTTC. This translates into CASSRGTVQYF.